The 2 T cell receptor beta chains below were found in one sample sequenced in a study of memory CD4+ T cells and cytomegalovirus serostatus (dated by TCRdb to between 2019 and 2020). Library preparation was by the immunoSEQ multiplex PCR assay. This is the immuneACCESS table as TCRdb keeps it, with only in-frame sequences that have V and J called. A part of the clones is gone; compared with another copy, unresolved V genes explain less than half, and the rest is unexplained. The table for this sample lists some 52,000 clones; around 76% of them were counted only once. The ten largest clones represent around 1.5% of the sample. A FACSAria II was used to sort memory CD4+ T cells, defined as single viable CD3+CD4+CD8-CD45RO+ cells. The sequenced material came from memory CD4+ T cells from blood. The source of these receptors is an adult in good health and CMV-seronegative.

The genes are TRBV5-4 and TRBJ1-1; no firm D call. From germline, CDR1 is SGHNT and CDR2 YYREEE (reference sequence). The CDR3 totals 13 residues. V lost 1 base and J 0 bases, leaving 4 bases between the germline ends. The CDR3 region has the DNA TGTGCCAGCAGCTTGAGTCTGAACACTGAAGCTTTCTTT. It translates to CASSLSLNTEAFF.

The chain is built from TRBV28 and TRBJ1-6; D perhaps matches TRBD1 (5 bases). V was clipped by 3 bases and J by 10 bases, with 13 bases between them. Germline assignment: CDR1 MDHEN and CDR2 SYDVKM. This CDR3 comprises 14 residues. CDR3 in amino acids: CASSLGGVESPLHF. In nucleotides, the CDR3 is TGTGCCAGCAGTTTGGGGGGGGTTGAATCACCCCTCCACTTT.